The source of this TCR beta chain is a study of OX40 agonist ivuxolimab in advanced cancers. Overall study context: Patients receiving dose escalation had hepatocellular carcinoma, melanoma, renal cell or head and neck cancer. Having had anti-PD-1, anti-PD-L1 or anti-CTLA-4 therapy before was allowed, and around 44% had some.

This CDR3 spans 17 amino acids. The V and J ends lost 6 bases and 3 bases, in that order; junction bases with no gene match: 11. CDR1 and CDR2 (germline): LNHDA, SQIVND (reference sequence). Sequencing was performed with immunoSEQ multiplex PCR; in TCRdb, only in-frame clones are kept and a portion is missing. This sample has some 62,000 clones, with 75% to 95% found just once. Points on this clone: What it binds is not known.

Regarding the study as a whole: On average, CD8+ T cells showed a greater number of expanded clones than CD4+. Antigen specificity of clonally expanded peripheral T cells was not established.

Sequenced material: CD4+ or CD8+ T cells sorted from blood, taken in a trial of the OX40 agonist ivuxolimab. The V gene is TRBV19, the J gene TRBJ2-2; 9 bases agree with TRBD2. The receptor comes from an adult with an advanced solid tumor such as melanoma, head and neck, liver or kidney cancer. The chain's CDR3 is CASSLLPGLADTGELFF. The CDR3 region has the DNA TGTGCCAGTAGCCTCCTCCCGGGACTAGCAGACACCGGGGAGCTGTTTTTT.